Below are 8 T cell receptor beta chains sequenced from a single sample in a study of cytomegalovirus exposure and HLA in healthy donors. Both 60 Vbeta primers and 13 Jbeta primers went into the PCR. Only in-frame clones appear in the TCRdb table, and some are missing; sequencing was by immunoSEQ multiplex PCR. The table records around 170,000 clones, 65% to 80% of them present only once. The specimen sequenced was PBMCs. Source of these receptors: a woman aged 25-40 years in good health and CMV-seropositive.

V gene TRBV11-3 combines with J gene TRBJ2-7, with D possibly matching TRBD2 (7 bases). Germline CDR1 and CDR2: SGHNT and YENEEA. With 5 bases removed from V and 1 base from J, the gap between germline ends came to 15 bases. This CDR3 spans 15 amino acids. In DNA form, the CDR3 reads TGTGCCAGCAGCCCAAAGGGGGGGGTTTCCTACGAGCAGTACTTC. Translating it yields CASSPKGGVSYEQYF.

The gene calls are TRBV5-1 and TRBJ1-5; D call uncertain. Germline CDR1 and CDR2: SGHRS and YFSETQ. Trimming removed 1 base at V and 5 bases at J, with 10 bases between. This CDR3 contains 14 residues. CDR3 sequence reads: CASSLNSGDQPQHF. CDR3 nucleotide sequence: TGCGCCAGCAGCTTGAACTCCGGGGATCAGCCCCAGCATTTT.

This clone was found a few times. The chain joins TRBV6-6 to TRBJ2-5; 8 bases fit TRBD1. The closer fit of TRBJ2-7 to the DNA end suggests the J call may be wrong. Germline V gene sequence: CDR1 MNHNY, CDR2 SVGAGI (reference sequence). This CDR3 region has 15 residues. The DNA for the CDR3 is TGTGCCAGCAGCGCGCAGGGGGCGCCGGGCTACGAGCAGTACTTC. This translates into CASSAQGAPGYEQYF.

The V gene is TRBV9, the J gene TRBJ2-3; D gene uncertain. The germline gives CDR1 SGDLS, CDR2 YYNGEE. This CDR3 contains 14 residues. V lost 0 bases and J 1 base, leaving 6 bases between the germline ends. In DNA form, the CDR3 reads TGTGCCAGCAGCGTAGGTGGGCGCACAGATACGCAGTATTTT. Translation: CASSVGGRTDTQYF.

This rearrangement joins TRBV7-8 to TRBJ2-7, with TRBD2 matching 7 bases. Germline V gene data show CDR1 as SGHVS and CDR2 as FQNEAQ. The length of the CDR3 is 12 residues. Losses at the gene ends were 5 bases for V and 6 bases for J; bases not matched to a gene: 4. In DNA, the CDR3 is TGTGCCAGCAGCATTTCGGGGGGCGAGCAGTACTTC. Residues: CASSISGGEQYF.

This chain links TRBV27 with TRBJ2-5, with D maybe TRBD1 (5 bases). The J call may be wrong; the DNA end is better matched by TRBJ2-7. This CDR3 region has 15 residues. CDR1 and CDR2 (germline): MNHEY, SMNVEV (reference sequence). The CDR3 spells CASSLLRTTTYEQYF. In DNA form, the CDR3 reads TGTGCCAGCAGTTTACTTCGGACAACCACCTACGAGCAGTACTTC.

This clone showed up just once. The CDR3 loop reads CASSAWGGSNYGYTF. The DNA of the CDR3 is TGTGCCAGCAGCGCCTGGGGGGGGAGTAACTATGGCTACACCTTC. The chain uses TRBV11-2 and TRBJ1-2; the D gene is possibly TRBD1 (5 bases). The germline gives CDR1 SGHAT, CDR2 FQNNGV. This CDR3 spans 15 amino acids. V was cut by 5 bases and J by 1 base, with 14 bases left in between.

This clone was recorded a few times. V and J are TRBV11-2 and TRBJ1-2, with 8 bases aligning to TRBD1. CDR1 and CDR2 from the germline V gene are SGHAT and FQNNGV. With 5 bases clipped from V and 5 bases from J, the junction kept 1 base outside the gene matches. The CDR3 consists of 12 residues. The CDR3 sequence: CASSDRGYGYTF. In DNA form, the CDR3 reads TGTGCCAGCAGCGACAGGGGTTATGGCTACACCTTC.